The clone carrying this TCR beta chain was observed at least ten times. Its antigen is still unknown. The data are from a study of T cell repertoires in cytomegalovirus infection. Background on the study: Both recently identified HLA-C-restricted and well-studied HLA-B-restricted CMV epitopes were used in the study. Findings and caveats of the study: People with CMV and the relevant HLA were identified by cumulative public TCR beta family frequency.

The CDR3 is made up of 13 amino acids. Germline V gene sequence: CDR1 SGHVS, CDR2 FQNEAQ. Trimming cost V 7 bases and J 10 bases, with 16 bases left between them. TCRdb re-analysed the reads in MiXCR, keeping a single row per CDR3 protein. The table records about 830,000 distinct CDR3 sequences, 32% of them present only once. The source is a human donor in good health (CMV status not recorded). Some clones in this sample may be carry-over from other donors' samples. Sequences were derived from cultured CD8+ T cells from PBMCs, sampled from culture after CMV antigen stimulation. The chain uses TRBV7-8 and TRBJ1-4; tentatively, D is TRBD1 (6 bases). The CDR3 sequence: CASIGGPKGKLFF. Here the CDR3 DNA reads TGTGCCAGCATCGGGGGCCCTAAGGGAAAACTGTTTTTT.